The 21 T cell receptor beta chains below come from one sample, sequenced in a study of T cells in women clearing cervical HPV infection. Produced via immunoSEQ multiplex PCR; TCRdb's table is partial and in-frame only. Here the sample table reports tens of thousands of clones. The material sequenced was blood buffy coat. These receptors were taken from a woman aged 18 to 75 with a cervical HPV16 infection that either progressed to CIN3+ or cleared (not recorded which).

Its frequency marks this clone as medium-sized. The read terminates 3 residues ahead of where the CDR3 ends, so the germline J gene completes it. This chain uses TRBV20-1 with TRBJ2-2; TRBD2 agrees at 9 bases. The germline CDR1 and CDR2 sequences are DFQATT and SNEGSKA (reference sequence). The CDR3 is 15 amino acids. Trimming at V came to 6 bases and at J to 6 bases, leaving 11 bases not matched to a gene. The CDR3 is CSARTSAIGAGELFF. CDR3 bases read: TGCAGTGCAAGGACTAGCGCCATAGGCGCCGGGGAG.

To note about this clone: The read ends 3 residues shy of where the CDR3 ends; the end is completed using the germline J gene. The V and J genes are TRBV6-2 or TRBV6-3 and TRBJ2-2; D may match TRBD1 or TRBD2 (6 bases each). The V end lost 9 bases, the J end lost 6 bases, and 11 bases lay between the germline ends. Germline V CDR1 and CDR2: MNHEY, SVGEGT. CDR3 size: 12 residues. Partial CDR3 DNA: TGTGCCAGTTACAGGGAGGCCGGGGAG. The encoded protein is CASYREAGE. The whole CDR3 sequence reads CASYREAGELFF.

This clone counts as medium-sized (0.01 to 0.1%) by frequency. The CDR3 end is not reached by the read, which stops 3 residues before it; the germline J gene fills it in. The chain employs TRBV5-6 and TRBJ2-3; 8 bases agree with TRBD2. Germline values: CDR1 SGHDT, CDR2 YYEEEE. The CDR3 has 15 residues. The sequenced CDR3 bases are TGTGCCAGCAGCTTCGGGGGACTAGTATCCCCAACG. Amino acid sequence: CASSFGGLVSPT. The whole CDR3 protein is CASSFGGLVSPTQYF.

A remark on this clone: The read is 3 residues too short to cover the CDR3 end, so that end is filled in from the germline J gene. The chain couples TRBV4-1 to TRBJ2-7; D perhaps matches TRBD1 (6 bases). Germline V gives CDR1 MGHRA, CDR2 YSYEKL. The CDR3 consists of 16 residues. Trimming removed 3 bases from V and 1 base from J, with 16 bases in between. The CDR3 here is CASSHETGTSSYEQYF. The sequenced part of the CDR3 DNA is TGCGCCAGCAGCCATGAGACAGGAACCTCTTCCTACGAG.

CDR3 in amino acids: CASSLALFGGGWYEQYF. CDR3 bases read: TGTGCCAGCAGCTTAGCGCTTTTTGGCGGGGGTTGGTACGAG. V is TRBV7-2 and J is TRBJ2-7, with TRBD2 matching over 7 bases. The read terminates 3 residues ahead of where the CDR3 ends, so the germline J gene completes it. CDR3 length: 17 residues. With 0 bases clipped from V and 4 bases from J, the junction kept 12 bases outside the gene matches. Germline CDR1 reads SGHTA; CDR2 reads FQGNSA.

Concerning this clone itself: The read finishes 3 residues shy of the CDR3 end, and the germline J gene is used to complete it. This sequence joins TRBV7-2 and TRBJ2-5; D possibly corresponds to TRBD2 (7 bases). Trimming cost V 2 bases and J 5 bases, with 15 bases left between them. The germline V gene encodes CDR1 SGHTA and CDR2 FQGNSA. This CDR3 is 15 amino acids long. CDR3 protein: CASSLRGGAGETQYF. The CDR3 DNA, read in part, is TGTGCCAGCAGCTTAAGGGGGGGCGCGGGGGAGACC.

To note about this clone: The CDR3 end is not reached by the read, which stops 3 residues before it; the germline J gene fills it in. J is TRBJ2-2 and V is TRBV30, with D maybe TRBD2 (5 bases). The V and J ends lost 4 bases and 0 bases respectively, with 12 bases between them. Germline CDR1 is GTSNPN and CDR2 is SVGIG (reference sequence). This CDR3 spans 15 amino acids. The covered CDR3 bases are TGTGCCTGGACCAAGAAGACTACGAACACCGGGGAG. It specifies CAWTKKTTNTGE. The full CDR3 is CAWTKKTTNTGELFF.

As concerns this clone: The CDR3 goes on 3 residues after the read ends, and that part is filled in from the germline J gene. The chain has TRBV28 and TRBJ2-2; 9 positions match TRBD1. The CDR3 runs to 14 residues. Germline V gene data show CDR1 as MDHEN and CDR2 as SYDVKM. CDR3 amino acids: CASSATGGSEKLFF. CDR3 DNA (partial): TGTGCCAGCAGTGCAACAGGGGGCTCTGAAAAG.

Comments on this clone: The CDR3 end is not reached by the read, which stops 3 residues before it; the germline J gene fills it in. The chain links TRBV5-4 to TRBJ1-1, with 8 bases lining up with TRBD1. Per the germline V gene, CDR1 is SGHNT and CDR2 is YYREEE (reference sequence). This CDR3 has 14 residues. With 4 bases clipped from V and 1 base from J, the junction kept 3 bases outside the gene matches. The part of the CDR3 DNA that was read is TGTGCCAGCAGCCCCGGACAGGGGAACACTGAA. Amino acids: CASSPGQGNTE. The whole CDR3 protein reads CASSPGQGNTEAFF.

With respect to this clone: The read comes to an end 3 residues before the CDR3 does, leaving the germline J gene to fill in the end. The rearrangement uses TRBV4-2 and TRBJ2-3; TRBD2 matches 10 bases. The CDR3 loop spans 16 amino acids. V was pared by 3 bases and J by 2 bases, with 5 bases of the junction left unmatched. CDR1 and CDR2 from the germline V gene are LGHNA and YNFKEQ. The CDR3 here is CASSQAGTSDTDTQYF. The covered CDR3 bases are TGTGCCAGCAGCCAGGCCGGGACTAGCGACACAGATACG.

As concerns this clone: The sequenced fragment ends 3 residues before the CDR3 boundary, so the rest is inferred from the germline J gene. J is TRBJ2-1 and V is TRBV20-1, with TRBD1 as a possible D gene (5 bases). Germline CDR1 DFQATT, CDR2 SNEGSKA (reference sequence). V lost 4 bases and J lost 4, with 14 bases in between. The CDR3 contains 14 residues. The covered CDR3 bases are TGCAGTGCTATGGAGCAAGGGGTATACAATGAG. Translated: CSAMEQGVYNE. The entire CDR3 protein is CSAMEQGVYNEQFF.

Note on this clone: The sequence runs out 3 residues before the end of the CDR3; the remainder is reconstructed from the germline J gene. The same CDR3 also results from other DNA sequences found in this sample. The genes are TRBV18 and TRBJ1-4; 10 bases are shared with TRBD1. Per the germline V gene, CDR1 is KGHSH and CDR2 is LQKENI. CDR3 length: 12 amino acids. The junction had 1 base not matched to a gene; V was cut back by 9 bases and J by 6 bases. CDR3 amino acids: CASGQGDEKLFF. The CDR3 DNA, read in part, is TGTGCCAGTGGACAGGGGGATGAAAAA.

A word on this clone: The read ends 3 residues shy of where the CDR3 ends; the end is completed using the germline J gene. J is TRBJ2-7 and V is TRBV7-9; perhaps TRBD2 as D (6 bases). The V and J ends lost 3 bases and 3 bases respectively, with 15 bases between them. The CDR3 sequence is 15 residues long. Germline assignment: CDR1 SEHNR and CDR2 FQNEAQ (reference sequence). Incomplete CDR3 DNA: TGTGCCAGCAGCTTCCGCGAAGGGACTCACTACGAG. Translating it yields CASSFREGTHYE. The whole CDR3 sequence is CASSFREGTHYEQYF.

A word on this clone: The read ends 3 residues shy of where the CDR3 ends; the end is completed using the germline J gene. The rearrangement uses TRBV4-1 and TRBJ2-3; no clear D. CDR1 is MGHRA and CDR2 is YSYEKL in the germline V gene. Trimming took off 1 base at V and 6 bases at J, with 8 bases between the two ends. The CDR3 sequence is 13 residues long. The DNA read from the CDR3 is TGCGCCAGCAGCCAAGCCCCCGGGGATACG. It is translated as CASSQAPGDT. The entire CDR3 protein is CASSQAPGDTQYF.

Turning to this clone: The read ends 3 residues shy of where the CDR3 ends; the end is completed using the germline J gene. This chain joins TRBV2 and TRBJ2-7; D possibly corresponds to TRBD2 (5 bases). The CDR3 loop spans 13 amino acids. Between the trimmed V and J ends, which lost 5 bases and 4 bases, there was a span of 12 bases. Germline values: CDR1 SNHLY, CDR2 FYNNEI. The CDR3 here is CASSRGEIYEQYF. Partial CDR3 DNA: TGTGCCAGCAGTCGGGGAGAGATTTACGAG.

CDR3 amino acids: CACARGDTQYF. The CDR3 bases that were read are TGTGCCTGCGCCAGGGGGGATACG. The rearrangement links TRBV7-9 to TRBJ2-3; 7 bases are shared with TRBD1. The read terminates 3 residues before the CDR3 end, so the remaining end is supplied by the germline J gene. The trim removed 11 bases at V and 6 bases at J, leaving 5 bases unmatched. The CDR3 is 11 amino acids. CDR1 is SEHNR and CDR2 is FQNEAQ in the germline V gene (reference sequence).

About this clone itself: From the germline J gene comes the end of the CDR3, since the read stops 3 residues before it. The chain employs TRBV19 and TRBJ1-2; D is uncertain. The germline V gene encodes CDR1 LNHDA and CDR2 SQIVND (reference sequence). The CDR3 has 14 amino acids. The CDR3 DNA, read in part, is TGTGCCAGTAGTGAGACTAGAGTTGGGGAGCAC. Protein sequence: CASSETRVGEH. The complete CDR3 reads CASSETRVGEHYTF.

With regard to this clone: The CDR3 extends 3 residues past the end of the read, so its final part is completed from the germline J gene. The chain carries TRBV19 and TRBJ1-2; D is perhaps TRBD1 (5 bases). CDR1 and CDR2 from the germline V gene are LNHDA and SQIVND (reference sequence). The CDR3 length is 14 residues. The CDR3 protein is CASSRTSGADTYTF. CDR3 DNA (partial): TGTGCCAGTAGTAGAACTAGCGGGGCAGATACC. Full variable domain (rest looked up from reference TRBV19 and TRBJ1-2): DGGITQSPKYLFRKEGQNVTLSCEQNLNHDAMYWYRQDPGQGLRLIYYSQIVNDFQKGDIAEGYSVSREKKESFPLTVTSAQKNPTAFYLCASSRTSGADTYTFGSGTRLTVV.

About this clone itself: The CDR3 end lies 3 residues beyond the end of the read and is filled in from the germline J gene. This chain uses TRBV7-2 with TRBJ1-2, with D perhaps TRBD1 (6 bases). The CDR3 runs 15 residues. Germline lookup yields CDR1 SGHTA and CDR2 FQGNSA. V lost 3 bases and J 4 bases, leaving 15 bases between the germline ends. The CDR3 loop is CASSFGAGVGYGYTF. The sequenced part of the CDR3 DNA is TGTGCCAGCAGCTTTGGGGCAGGGGTAGGCTATGGC.

The CDR3 loop is CASRGDRLYNEQFF. The sequenced part of the CDR3 DNA is TGTGCCAGCAGGGGTGACAGGTTATACAATGAG. This chain links TRBV2 with TRBJ2-1; the D gene is possibly TRBD1 (6 bases). The read gets to within 3 residues of the CDR3 end, and the germline J gene fills in the rest. V was shortened by 6 bases and J by 4 bases, with 13 bases between the two germline ends. Germline V lookup: CDR1 SNHLY, CDR2 FYNNEI. The CDR3 is 14 amino acids.

In the case of this clone: The CDR3 goes on 3 residues after the read ends, and that part is filled in from the germline J gene. The chain uses TRBV18 and TRBJ2-3; 9 nucleotides line up with TRBD1. This CDR3 region has 14 residues. Trimming cost V 4 bases and J 3 bases; bases outside gene matches: 2. Germline assignment: CDR1 KGHSH and CDR2 LQKENI. The DNA read from the CDR3 is TGTGCCAGCTCACGGACAGGGGCAACAGATACG. Translating it yields CASSRTGATDT. The entire CDR3 protein is CASSRTGATDTQYF.